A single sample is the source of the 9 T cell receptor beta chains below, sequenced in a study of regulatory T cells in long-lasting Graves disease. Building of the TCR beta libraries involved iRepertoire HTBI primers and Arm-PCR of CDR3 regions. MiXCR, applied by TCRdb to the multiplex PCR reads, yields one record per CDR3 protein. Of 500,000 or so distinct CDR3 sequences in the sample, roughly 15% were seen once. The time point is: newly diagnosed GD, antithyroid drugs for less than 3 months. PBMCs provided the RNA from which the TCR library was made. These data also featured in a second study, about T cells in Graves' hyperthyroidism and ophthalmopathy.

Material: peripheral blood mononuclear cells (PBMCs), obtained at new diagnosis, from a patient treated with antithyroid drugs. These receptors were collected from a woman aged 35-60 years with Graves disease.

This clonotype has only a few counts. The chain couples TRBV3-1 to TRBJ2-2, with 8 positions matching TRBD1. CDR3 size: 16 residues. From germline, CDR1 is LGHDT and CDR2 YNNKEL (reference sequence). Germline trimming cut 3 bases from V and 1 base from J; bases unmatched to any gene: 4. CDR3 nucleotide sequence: TGTGCCAGCAGCCAGAACAGGGGGGAGAACACCGGGGAGCTGTTTTTT. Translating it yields CASSQNRGENTGELFF.

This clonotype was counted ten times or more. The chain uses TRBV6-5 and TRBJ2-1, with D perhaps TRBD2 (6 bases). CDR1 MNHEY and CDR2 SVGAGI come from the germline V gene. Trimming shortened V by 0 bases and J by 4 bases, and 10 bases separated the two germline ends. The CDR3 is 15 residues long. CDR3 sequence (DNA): TGTGCCAGCAGTTACTCGGGGGGTGGGTACAATGAGCAGTTCTTC. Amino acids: CASSYSGGGYNEQFF.

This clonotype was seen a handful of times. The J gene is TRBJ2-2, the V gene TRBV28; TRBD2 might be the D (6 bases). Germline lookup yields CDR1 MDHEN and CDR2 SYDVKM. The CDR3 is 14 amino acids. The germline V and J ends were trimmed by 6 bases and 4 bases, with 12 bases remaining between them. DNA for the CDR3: TGTGCCAGCAGCGGGGCGGGGAGCACCGGGGAGCTGTTTTTT. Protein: CASSGAGSTGELFF.

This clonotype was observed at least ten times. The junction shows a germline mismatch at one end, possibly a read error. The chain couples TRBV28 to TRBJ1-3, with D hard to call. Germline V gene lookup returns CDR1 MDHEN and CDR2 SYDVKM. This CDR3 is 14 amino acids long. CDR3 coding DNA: TGCGCCAGTAGCAGAGGATCCTCTGGAAACACCATATATTTT. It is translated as CASSRGSSGNTIYF.

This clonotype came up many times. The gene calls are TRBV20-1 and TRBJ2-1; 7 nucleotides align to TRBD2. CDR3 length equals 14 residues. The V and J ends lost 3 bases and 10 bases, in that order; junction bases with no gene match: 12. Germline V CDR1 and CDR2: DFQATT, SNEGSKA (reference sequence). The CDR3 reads CSARGGTSLGEQFF. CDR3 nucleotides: TGCAGTGCTAGGGGAGGGACTTCCCTCGGGGAGCAGTTCTTC.

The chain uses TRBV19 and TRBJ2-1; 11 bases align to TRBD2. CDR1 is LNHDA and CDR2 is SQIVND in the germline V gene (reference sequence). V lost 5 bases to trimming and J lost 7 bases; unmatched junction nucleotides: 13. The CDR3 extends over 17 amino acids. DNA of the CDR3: TGTGCCAGTAGTCGGAACCCAACTAGCGGGGGTCGGAATGAGCAGTTCTTC. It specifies CASSRNPTSGGRNEQFF.

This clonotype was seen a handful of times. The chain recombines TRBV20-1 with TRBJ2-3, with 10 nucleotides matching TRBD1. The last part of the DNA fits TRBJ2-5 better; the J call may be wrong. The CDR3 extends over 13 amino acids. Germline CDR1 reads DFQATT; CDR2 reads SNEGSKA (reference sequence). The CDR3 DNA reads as TGCAGTGCTGAGACAGGGGGCGAGGAGACCCAGTACTTC. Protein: CSAETGGEETQYF.

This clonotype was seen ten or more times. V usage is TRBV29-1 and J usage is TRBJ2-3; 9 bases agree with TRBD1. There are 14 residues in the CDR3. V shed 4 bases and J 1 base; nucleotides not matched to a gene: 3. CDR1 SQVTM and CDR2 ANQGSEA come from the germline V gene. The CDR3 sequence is CSVVWTGGTDTQYF. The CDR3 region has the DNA TGCAGCGTTGTCTGGACAGGGGGCACAGATACGCAGTATTTT.

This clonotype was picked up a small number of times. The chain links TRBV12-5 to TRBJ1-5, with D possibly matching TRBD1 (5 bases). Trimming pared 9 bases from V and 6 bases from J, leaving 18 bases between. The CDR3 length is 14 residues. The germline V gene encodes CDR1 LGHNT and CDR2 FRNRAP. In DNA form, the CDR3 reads TGTGCTAGCCAGCGGAGGGGCTTAGGTCAGCCCCAGCATTTT. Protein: CASQRRGLGQPQHF. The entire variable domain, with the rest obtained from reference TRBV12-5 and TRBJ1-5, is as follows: DARVTQTPRHKVTEMGQEVTMRCQPILGHNTVFWYRQTMMQGLELLAYFRNRAPLDDSGMPKDRFSAEMPDATLATLKIQPSEPRDSAVYFCASQRRGLGQPQHFGDGTRLSIL.